This TCR beta chain stems from a study of shared clonotypes between healthy human individuals. The CDR3 extends over 14 amino acids. The V end lost 4 bases, the J end lost 4 bases, and 13 bases lay between the germline ends. Germline CDR1 and CDR2: GTSNPN and SVGIG (reference sequence). This clone appeared many times. What it recognizes is unknown. At a deep level, the assay was run. Ten immunoSEQ deep assay plates served to sequence unsorted PBMC DNA. Authors' analysis steps: Junction-only sequences produced by ImmunoSEQ had no quality scores, so filtering differed. The data were produced by immunoSEQ multiplex PCR, yet TCRdb's version contains in-frame clones alone and is incomplete. V, J and clone size are those of that table, while D and trimming were read from the DNA. Here the sample spans about 530,000 clones, about 79% being singletons. Findings of the study overall: It was only blood that was sampled, and tissue repertoires likely differ.

J is TRBJ1-4 and V is TRBV30, with D unresolved. Sequencing was done on a sample of PBMCs. The origin of this receptor is a woman in her 40s in good health. Some clones in this sample may be carry-over from other donors' samples. CDR3 region: CAWTRRERNEKLFF. The CDR3 DNA is TGTGCCTGGACTCGACGGGAGCGTAATGAAAAACTGTTTTTT.